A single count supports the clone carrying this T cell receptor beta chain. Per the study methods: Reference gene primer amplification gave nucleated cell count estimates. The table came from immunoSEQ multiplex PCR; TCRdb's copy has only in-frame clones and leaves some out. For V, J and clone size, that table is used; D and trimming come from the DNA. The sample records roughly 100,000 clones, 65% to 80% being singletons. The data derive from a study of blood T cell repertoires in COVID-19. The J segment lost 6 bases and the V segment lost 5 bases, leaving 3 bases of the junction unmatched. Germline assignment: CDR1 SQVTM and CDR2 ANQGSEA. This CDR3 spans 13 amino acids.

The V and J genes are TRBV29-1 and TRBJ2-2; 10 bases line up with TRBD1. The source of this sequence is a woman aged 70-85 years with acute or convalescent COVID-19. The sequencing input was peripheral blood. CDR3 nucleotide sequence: TGCAGCGTTAAGACAGGGGGCCCCGGGGAGCTGTTTTTT. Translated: CSVKTGGPGELFF.